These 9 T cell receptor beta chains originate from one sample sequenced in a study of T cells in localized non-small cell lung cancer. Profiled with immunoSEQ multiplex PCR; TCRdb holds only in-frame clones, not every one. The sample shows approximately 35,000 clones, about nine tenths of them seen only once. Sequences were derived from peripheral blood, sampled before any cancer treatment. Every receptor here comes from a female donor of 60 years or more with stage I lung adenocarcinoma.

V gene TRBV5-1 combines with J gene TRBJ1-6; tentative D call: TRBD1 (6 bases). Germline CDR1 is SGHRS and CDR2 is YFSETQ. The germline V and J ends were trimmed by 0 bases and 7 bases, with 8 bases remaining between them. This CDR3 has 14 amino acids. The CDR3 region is CASSLEQGNSPLHF. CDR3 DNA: TGCGCCAGCAGCTTGGAACAGGGAAATTCACCCCTCCACTTT.

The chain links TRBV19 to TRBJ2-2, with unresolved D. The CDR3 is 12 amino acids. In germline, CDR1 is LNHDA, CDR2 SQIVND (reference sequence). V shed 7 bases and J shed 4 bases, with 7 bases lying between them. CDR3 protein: CASMGPTGELFF. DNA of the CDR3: TGTGCCAGTATGGGCCCCACCGGGGAGCTGTTTTTT.

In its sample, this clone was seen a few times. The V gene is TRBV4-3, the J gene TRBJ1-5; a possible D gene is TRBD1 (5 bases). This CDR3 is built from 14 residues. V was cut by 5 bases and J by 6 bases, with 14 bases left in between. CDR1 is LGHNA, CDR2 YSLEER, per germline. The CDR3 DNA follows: TGCGCCAGCAGCGAACAGTGGAGGGGTCAGCCCCAGCATTTT. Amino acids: CASSEQWRGQPQHF.

The CDR3 is CASREQGSGEAFF. CDR3 coding DNA: TGTGCCAGTAGGGAACAGGGTAGCGGTGAAGCTTTCTTT. The chain combines TRBV19 with TRBJ1-1; D is possibly TRBD1 (6 bases). Trimming left V 6 bases short and J 7 bases short, with 15 bases between. Germline V gene data show CDR1 as LNHDA and CDR2 as SQIVND (reference sequence). The CDR3 is 13 amino acids.

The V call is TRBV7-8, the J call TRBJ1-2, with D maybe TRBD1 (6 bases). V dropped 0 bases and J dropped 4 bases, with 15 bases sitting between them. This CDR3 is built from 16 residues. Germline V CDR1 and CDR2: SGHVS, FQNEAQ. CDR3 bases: TGTGCCAGCAGCTTAGCCCTAACACAGGGCGGCTATGGCTACACCTTC. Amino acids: CASSLALTQGGYGYTF.

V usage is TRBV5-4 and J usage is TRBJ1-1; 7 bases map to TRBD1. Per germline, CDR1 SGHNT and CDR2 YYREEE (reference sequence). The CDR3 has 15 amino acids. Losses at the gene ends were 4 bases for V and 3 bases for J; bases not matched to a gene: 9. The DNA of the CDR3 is TGTGCCAGCAGCCTCTTCCGCAGGGGGGACACTGAAGCTTTCTTT. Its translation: CASSLFRRGDTEAFF.

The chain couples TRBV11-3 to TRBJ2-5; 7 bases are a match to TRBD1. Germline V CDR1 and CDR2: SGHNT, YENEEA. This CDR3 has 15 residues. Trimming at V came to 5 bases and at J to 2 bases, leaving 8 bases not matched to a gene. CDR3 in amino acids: CASSKYTGDQETQYF. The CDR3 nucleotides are TGTGCCAGCAGCAAGTATACAGGGGATCAAGAGACCCAGTACTTC.

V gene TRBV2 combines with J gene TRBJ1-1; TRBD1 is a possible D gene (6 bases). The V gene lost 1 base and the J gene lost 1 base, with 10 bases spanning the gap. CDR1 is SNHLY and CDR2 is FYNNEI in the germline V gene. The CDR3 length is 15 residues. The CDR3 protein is CASSEEAGANTEAFF. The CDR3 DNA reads TGTGCCAGCAGTGAAGAAGCAGGGGCGAACACTGAAGCTTTCTTT.

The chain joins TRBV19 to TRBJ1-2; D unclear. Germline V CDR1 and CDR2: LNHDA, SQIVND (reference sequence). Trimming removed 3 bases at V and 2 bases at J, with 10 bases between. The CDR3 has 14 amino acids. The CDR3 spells CASSIGPVNYGYTF. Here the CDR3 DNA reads TGTGCCAGTAGTATTGGTCCAGTAAACTATGGCTACACCTTC.